The rows below give T cell receptor beta chains drawn from one sample of a study of blood T cell repertoires in COVID-19. Assay: immunoSEQ multiplex PCR; the TCRdb copy retains only in-frame clones and omits some. The sample has about 360,000 clones, around 87% seen once. The material sequenced was PBMCs or T cells enriched from blood (not recorded which). The origin of the receptors is a man younger than 45 who had recovered from COVID-19. Each CDR3 is given with its conserved first and last residue. A D gene is named only where the DNA matches it firmly. Size tells how often a clone was seen (once, few, many) or the class of an expanded clone, and some rows leave it out.

d_gene,v_gene,j_gene,abundance,len,CDR3aa,CDR3nt
.,TRBV7-8,TRBJ2-7,.,14,CASSAREGGYEQYF,TGTGCCAGCAGCGCACGAGAAGGGGGCTACGAGCAGTACTTC
TRBD1,TRBV6-5,TRBJ1-5,.,15,CASGQVQGSNQPQHF,TGTGCCAGCGGACAGGTACAAGGGAGCAATCAGCCCCAGCATTTT
.,TRBV27,TRBJ2-2,.,16,CASSPRVLLGAGELFF,TGTGCCAGCAGTCCACGGGTCCTCCTCGGGGCCGGGGAGCTGTTTTTT
.,TRBV5-6,TRBJ1-2,.,14,CASSFETGNYGYTF,TGTGCCAGCAGCTTCGAGACAGGCAACTATGGCTACACCTTC
.,TRBV4-1,TRBJ1-1,.,13,CASTKGAYTEAFF,TGCGCCAGCACCAAAGGGGCTTACACTGAAGCTTTCTTT
.,TRBV24-1,TRBJ2-3,.,12,CATAGNTDTQYF,TGTGCCACCGCGGGAAACACAGATACGCAGTATTTT
TRBD2,TRBV14,TRBJ2-1,once,16,CASSRLTSGLYNEQFF,TGTGCCAGCAGCCGACTAACTAGCGGCTTATACAATGAGCAGTTCTTC
TRBD2,TRBV10-2,TRBJ2-5,.,15,CASSSQRGAQETQYF,TGCGCCAGCAGTTCCCAGCGGGGGGCCCAAGAGACCCAGTACTTC
.,TRBV7-3,TRBJ1-6,once,13,CASSWGLDSPLHF,TGTGCCAGCAGCTGGGGCTTGGATTCACCCCTCCACTTT
.,TRBV3-1/TRBV3-2,TRBJ2-3,.,16,CASSRQSWGGTDTQYF,TGTGCCAGCAGCCGGCAAAGTTGGGGGGGCACAGATACGCAGTATTTT
.,TRBV5-1,TRBJ1-1,.,14,CASSQLSGDTEAFF,TGCGCCAGCAGCCAGCTATCAGGGGACACTGAAGCTTTCTTT
TRBD1,TRBV7-6,TRBJ1-5,.,15,CASSPAGTVNQPQHF,TGTGCCAGCAGCCCCGCCGGGACAGTCAATCAGCCCCAGCATTTT
.,TRBV24-1,TRBJ2-1,once,14,CATSGGATYNEQFF,TGTGCCACCTCCGGCGGGGCCACCTACAATGAGCAGTTCTTC
TRBD1,TRBV6-5,TRBJ1-6,.,15,CASSYSETGGPPLHF,TGTGCCAGCAGTTATTCCGAGACAGGGGGACCACCCCTCCACTTT
TRBD1,TRBV15,TRBJ1-4,few,17,CATSREGLGQGNEKLFF,TGTGCCACCAGCAGAGAAGGGCTAGGACAGGGGAATGAAAAACTGTTTTTT
.,TRBV5-1,TRBJ1-5,.,15,CATTDSRFSNQPQHF,TGCGCCACCACAGATTCGCGCTTTAGCAATCAGCCCCAGCATTTT
TRBD1,TRBV7-9,TRBJ1-2,.,13,CASSLGQGEGYTF,TGTGCCAGCAGCTTAGGACAGGGCGAAGGCTACACCTTC